The next 24 T cell receptor beta chains were all read from a single sample in a study of blood T cell repertoires in COVID-19. The protocol was immunoSEQ multiplex PCR, while the TCRdb copy is restricted to in-frame clones and leaves out a portion. This repertoire shows roughly 66,000 clones, 82% found once; its top ten account for just over 6.5%. The source material was peripheral blood. The receptor source for this set is a man aged 60 to 69 with acute or convalescent COVID-19.

The J gene is TRBJ2-3, the V gene TRBV6-2 or TRBV6-3, with TRBD1 matching 7 bases. CDR1 is MNHEY and CDR2 is SVGEGT in the germline V gene. The CDR3 loop spans 14 amino acids. J was trimmed by 2 bases and V by 2 bases; bases with no gene match: 1. CDR3 sequence reads: CASSYGTDTDTQYF. CDR3 sequence (DNA): TGTGCCAGCAGTTACGGGACAGACACAGATACGCAGTATTTT.

This clone has a single count. J is TRBJ1-1 and V is TRBV13; D is unclear. V lost 0 bases to trimming and J lost 1 base, with 6 bases between them. From germline, CDR1 is PRHDT and CDR2 FYEKMQ (reference sequence). The CDR3 has 14 residues. The CDR3 is CASSLGTPNTEAFF. CDR3 sequence (DNA): TGTGCCAGCAGCTTAGGAACACCGAACACTGAAGCTTTCTTT.

This clone was picked up a small number of times. This chain uses TRBV5-6 with TRBJ1-5; D is unresolved. The CDR3 contains 15 residues. V was cut by 2 bases and J by 2 bases, with 11 bases left in between. Germline assignment: CDR1 SGHDT and CDR2 YYEEEE. CDR3 region: CASSFRKAGNQPQHF. In nucleotides, the CDR3 is TGTGCCAGCAGCTTTCGGAAAGCGGGCAATCAGCCCCAGCATTTT.

This clone was seen a single time. This rearrangement joins TRBV11-2 to TRBJ2-1; TRBD1 might be the D (5 bases). This CDR3 contains 17 residues. V was clipped by 5 bases and J by 0 bases, with 17 bases between them. Germline CDR1 reads SGHAT; CDR2 reads FQNNGV. The CDR3 region is CASSGRRGSSSYNEQFF. For the CDR3, the DNA is TGTGCCAGCAGCGGACGTAGGGGTTCGAGCTCCTACAATGAGCAGTTCTTC.

The genes are TRBV16 and TRBJ1-2, with 10 bases that match TRBD1. CDR3 length: 17 amino acids. The germline V gene encodes CDR1 KGHSY and CDR2 FQNENV. With V trimmed by 3 bases and J by 10 bases, 17 bases remained unmatched. Written as DNA, the CDR3 is TGTGCCAGCAGCCACCGGGAAGAATCGGGACAGGGGCGTCTCTACACCTTC. It codes for CASSHREESGQGRLYTF.

This clone was counted a few times. The chain combines TRBV11-2 with TRBJ2-1; 12 positions match TRBD2. Germline V gives CDR1 SGHAT, CDR2 FQNNGV. The CDR3 has 18 amino acids. V was clipped by 5 bases and J by 4 bases; unmatched bases: 12. The CDR3 sequence is CASSDTDRLAGAYNEQFF. DNA for the CDR3: TGTGCCAGCAGCGATACGGACCGACTAGCGGGGGCATACAATGAGCAGTTCTTC.

The chain recombines TRBV4-3 with TRBJ2-3; the D is unclear. In germline, CDR1 is LGHNA, CDR2 YSLEER. V lost 11 bases to trimming and J lost 0 bases, with 15 bases between them. The CDR3 spans 14 residues. The CDR3 sequence is CAGSQDLSTDTQYF. In DNA, the CDR3 is TGCGCCGGATCCCAGGATCTTAGCACAGATACGCAGTATTTT.

V gene TRBV12-3 or TRBV12-4 combines with J gene TRBJ1-1; possible D gene TRBD1, 5 bases. V lost 3 bases and J lost 5, with 10 bases in between. This CDR3 contains 13 residues. This CDR3 reads CASSFRDRTEAFF. In nucleotides, the CDR3 is TGTGCCAGCAGTTTCAGGGATAGAACTGAAGCTTTCTTT.

This chain links TRBV20-1 with TRBJ1-1, with 7 bases lining up with TRBD1. The CDR3 covers 13 residues. With 4 bases clipped from V and 4 bases from J, the junction kept 6 bases outside the gene matches. CDR1 and CDR2 (germline): DFQATT, SNEGSKA (reference sequence). CDR3 sequence: CSAIEGGGTEAFF. CDR3 coding DNA: TGCAGTGCTATTGAAGGGGGCGGCACTGAAGCTTTCTTT.

The chain joins TRBV7-2 to TRBJ2-5, with TRBD1 matching over 8 bases. Germline CDR1 and CDR2: SGHTA and FQGNSA. With 4 bases clipped from V and 5 bases from J, the junction kept 12 bases outside the gene matches. The CDR3 totals 16 residues. CDR3 loop: CASSSRDRSPRETQYF. As DNA, the CDR3 is TGTGCCAGCAGCTCTAGGGACAGGAGCCCTCGGGAGACCCAGTACTTC.

The J gene is TRBJ2-1, the V gene TRBV10-3; possible D gene TRBD1, 5 bases. In germline, CDR1 is ENHRY, CDR2 SYGVKD. V lost 3 bases, J lost 8 bases, and 14 bases lay in between. The CDR3 is 14 amino acids. Here the CDR3 reads CAISDTGRSDEQFF. As DNA, the CDR3 is TGTGCCATCAGTGATACAGGACGGTCCGATGAGCAGTTCTTC.

V is TRBV7-2 and J is TRBJ1-2; D unresolved. V lost 3 bases and J lost 8, with 19 bases in between. Germline CDR1 is SGHTA and CDR2 is FQGNSA. The CDR3 runs to 15 residues. In DNA, the CDR3 is TGTGCCAGCAGCTTTACGCCCCCCGAATCGGGAGGCTACACCTTC. As protein: CASSFTPPESGGYTF.

Points on this clone: At the DNA level, this CDR3 is encoded by other sequences in the same sample as well. The chain joins TRBV4-3 to TRBJ1-2; the match to TRBD1 covers 9 bases. Looked up from germline, CDR1 is LGHNA and CDR2 is YSLEER. With 5 bases clipped from V and 4 bases from J, the junction kept 5 bases outside the gene matches. The CDR3 loop spans 14 amino acids. CDR3 coding DNA: TGCGCCAGCAGCGCAGGGACAGGGATCTATGGCTACACCTTC. Translating gives CASSAGTGIYGYTF.

The chain recombines TRBV9 with TRBJ1-1; 9 positions agree with TRBD1. Germline V lookup: CDR1 SGDLS, CDR2 YYNGEE. This CDR3 region has 13 residues. V gave up 0 bases and J gave up 7 bases; unmatched junction bases: 1. CDR3 amino acids: CASSVVGQGEAFF. CDR3 DNA: TGTGCCAGCAGCGTAGTGGGACAGGGTGAAGCTTTCTTT.

The chain combines TRBV6-5 with TRBJ2-2, with TRBD2 identical over 8 bases. The CDR3 consists of 14 residues. The ends lost 6 bases at V and 4 bases at J; junction bases unmatched: 4. Germline CDR1 and CDR2: MNHEY and SVGAGI. CDR3 sequence: CASRRAGVTGELFF. CDR3 coding DNA: TGTGCCAGCAGACGAGCGGGGGTCACCGGGGAGCTGTTTTTT.

The chain is built from TRBV29-1 and TRBJ1-5; 8 bases are a match to TRBD1. The V and J ends lost 6 bases and 9 bases, in that order; junction bases with no gene match: 7. The V gene's germline CDR1 is SQVTM and CDR2 ANQGSEA. CDR3 length: 12 amino acids. The CDR3, as DNA: TGCAGCGTAGGACAGGGAGAAGGGCCCCAGCATTTT. Residues: CSVGQGEGPQHF.

In its sample, this clone was seen a few times. The chain joins TRBV3-1 (or the pseudogene TRBV3-2) to TRBJ1-6, with a possible D match to TRBD1 (5 bases). V shed 1 base and J shed 10 bases, with 17 bases lying between them. This CDR3 contains 16 residues. In germline, CDR1 is LGHDT, CDR2 YNNKEL (reference sequence). CDR3 nucleotides: TGTGCCAGCAGCCAAGCCGTAGGGCAGGGTGGGTCACCCCTCCACTTT. Its protein is CASSQAVGQGGSPLHF.

The V gene is TRBV10-3, the J gene TRBJ1-2, with D perhaps TRBD1 (6 bases). Germline-derived CDR1 and CDR2 are ENHRY and SYGVKD. The CDR3 loop spans 14 amino acids. V lost 10 bases to trimming and J lost 7 bases, with 22 bases between them. CDR3 loop: CASGPGGRTIGYTF. The CDR3 DNA follows: TGTGCCAGCGGACCTGGGGGCCGAACTATTGGCTACACCTTC.

The chain links TRBV11-2 to TRBJ1-6, with a possible D match to TRBD1 (6 bases). Germline CDR1 and CDR2: SGHAT and FQNNGV. Trimming left V 1 base short and J 13 bases short, with 17 bases between. The CDR3 contains 15 residues. This CDR3 reads CASSLGWAAGAPLHF. The CDR3 nucleotides are TGTGCCAGCAGCTTAGGATGGGCAGCAGGGGCGCCCCTCCACTTT.

The chain employs TRBV7-8 and TRBJ1-6; perhaps TRBD1 as D (5 bases). The length of the CDR3 is 14 residues. The germline V and J ends were trimmed by 1 base and 10 bases, with 11 bases remaining between them. The germline V gene encodes CDR1 SGHVS and CDR2 FQNEAQ. CDR3 in amino acids: CASSLEGKGSPLHF. DNA for the CDR3: TGTGCCAGCAGCTTAGAGGGGAAAGGCTCACCCCTCCACTTT.

The rearrangement uses TRBV2 and TRBJ1-3, with TRBD1 as a possible D gene (6 bases). The V gene lost 4 bases and the J gene lost 3 bases, with 13 bases spanning the gap. CDR1 is SNHLY and CDR2 is FYNNEI in the germline V gene. This CDR3 contains 15 residues. The CDR3 loop is CASSAVSGVGNTIYF. CDR3 bases: TGTGCCAGCAGTGCCGTGTCAGGGGTTGGAAACACCATATATTTT.

This clone has just a few counts. The rearrangement links TRBV11-3 to TRBJ1-2, with TRBD1 identical over 7 bases. With 1 base clipped from V and 3 bases from J, the junction kept 11 bases outside the gene matches. The germline V gene encodes CDR1 SGHNT and CDR2 YENEEA. This CDR3 has 17 residues. CDR3 region: CASSLADLQGKDYGYTF. The CDR3 DNA reads TGTGCCAGCAGCTTAGCTGACCTACAGGGGAAAGACTATGGCTACACCTTC.

The DNA of the CDR3 is TGCAGTGCTAGTTCGCGGGGGGGCCCGGGGCAGTTCTTC. Encoded protein: CSASSRGGPGQFF. The chain couples TRBV20-1 to TRBJ2-1, with 9 bases identical to TRBD2. This CDR3 is 13 amino acids long. CDR1 is DFQATT and CDR2 is SNEGSKA in the germline V gene (reference sequence). J gave up 12 bases and V 3 bases, and 9 bases lay outside the gene matches.

The chain carries TRBV5-6 and TRBJ2-2, with TRBD2 as a possible D gene (7 bases). Per the germline V gene, CDR1 is SGHDT and CDR2 is YYEEEE. The CDR3 is made up of 16 amino acids. V was cut by 4 bases and J by 3 bases, with 16 bases left in between. As DNA, the CDR3 is TGTGCCAGCAGCCTTAACGGGGGGCCGGACACCGGGGAGCTGTTTTTT. Translated, it gives CASSLNGGPDTGELFF.